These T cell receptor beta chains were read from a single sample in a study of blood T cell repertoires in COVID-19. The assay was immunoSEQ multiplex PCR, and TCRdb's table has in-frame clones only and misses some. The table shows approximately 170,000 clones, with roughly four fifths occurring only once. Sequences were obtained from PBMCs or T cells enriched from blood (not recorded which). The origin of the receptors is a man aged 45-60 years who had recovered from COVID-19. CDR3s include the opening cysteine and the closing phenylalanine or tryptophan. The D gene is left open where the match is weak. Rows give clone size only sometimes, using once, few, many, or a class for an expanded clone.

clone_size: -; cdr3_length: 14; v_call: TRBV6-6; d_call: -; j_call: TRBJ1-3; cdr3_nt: TGTGCCAGCAGTTATTCGGAGTCTGGAAACACCATATATTTT; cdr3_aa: CASSYSESGNTIYF
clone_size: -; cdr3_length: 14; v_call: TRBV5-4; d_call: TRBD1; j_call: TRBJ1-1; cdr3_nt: TGTGCCGTAAGAAGACAGGGTAAGAACACTGAAGCTTTCTTT; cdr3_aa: CAVRRQGKNTEAFF
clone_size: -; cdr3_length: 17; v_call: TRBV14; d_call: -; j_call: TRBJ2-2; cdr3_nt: TGTGCCAGCAGCCAAGATCTTCGCAGGGCGGAGGGCGGGGAGCTGTTTTTT; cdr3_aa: CASSQDLRRAEGGELFF
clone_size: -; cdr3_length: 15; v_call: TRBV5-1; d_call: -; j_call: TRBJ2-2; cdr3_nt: TGCGCCAGCAGCCCCGACAGTTCGAACACCGGGGAGCTGTTTTTT; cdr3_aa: CASSPDSSNTGELFF
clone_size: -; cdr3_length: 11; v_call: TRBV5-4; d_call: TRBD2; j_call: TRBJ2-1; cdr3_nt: TGTGCCAGCAGCAGTAGCGGGGAGCAGTTCTTC; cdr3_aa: CASSSSGEQFF
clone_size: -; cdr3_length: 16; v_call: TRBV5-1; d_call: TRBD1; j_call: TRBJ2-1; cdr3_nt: TGCGCCAGCAGCTTGGGGGACAGGATAGGGAGGAATGAGCAGTTCTTC; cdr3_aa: CASSLGDRIGRNEQFF
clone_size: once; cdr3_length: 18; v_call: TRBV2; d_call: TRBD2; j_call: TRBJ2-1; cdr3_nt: TGTGCCAGCAGTGCCCCTCGAGCGGGGGGTGGGTCCTACAATGAGCAGTTCTTC; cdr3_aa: CASSAPRAGGGSYNEQFF
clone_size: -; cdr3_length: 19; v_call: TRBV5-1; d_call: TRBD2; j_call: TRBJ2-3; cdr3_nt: TGCGCCAGCAGCCAACTTTCCCGGGTAGCGGGGGGGAGCACAGATACGCAGTATTTT; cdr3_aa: CASSQLSRVAGGSTDTQYF
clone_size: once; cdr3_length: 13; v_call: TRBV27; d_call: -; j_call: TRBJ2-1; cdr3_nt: TGTGCCAGCAGTTTGACAGGTTACAATGAGCAGTTCTTC; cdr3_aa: CASSLTGYNEQFF
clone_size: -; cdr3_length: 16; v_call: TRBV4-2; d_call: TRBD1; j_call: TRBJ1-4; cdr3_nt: TGTGCCAGCAGCCAATCCCAGGGGGCAACTAATGAAAAACTGTTTTTT; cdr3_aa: CASSQSQGATNEKLFF
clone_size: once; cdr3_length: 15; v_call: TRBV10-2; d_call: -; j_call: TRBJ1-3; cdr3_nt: TGCGCCAGCAGCGCAGGGAAATTGGCTGGAAACACCATATATTTT; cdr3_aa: CASSAGKLAGNTIYF
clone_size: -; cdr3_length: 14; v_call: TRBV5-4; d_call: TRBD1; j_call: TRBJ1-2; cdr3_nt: TGTGCCAGCAGCTTGGCCGGGACAGGGGATGGCTACACCTTC; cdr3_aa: CASSLAGTGDGYTF
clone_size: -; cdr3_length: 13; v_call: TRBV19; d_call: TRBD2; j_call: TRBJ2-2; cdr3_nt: TGTGCCAGTCGGGGGGTAGGCACCGGGGAGCTGTTTTTT; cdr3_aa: CASRGVGTGELFF
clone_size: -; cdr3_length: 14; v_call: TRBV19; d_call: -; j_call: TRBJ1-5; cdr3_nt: TGTGCCACAACAGATGGCGGGGCTAATCAGCCCCAGCATTTT; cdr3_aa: CATTDGGANQPQHF
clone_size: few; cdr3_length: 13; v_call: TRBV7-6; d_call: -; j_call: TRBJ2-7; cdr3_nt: TGTGCCAGCAGGAAGACCGACAACTACGAGCAGTACTTC; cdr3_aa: CASRKTDNYEQYF
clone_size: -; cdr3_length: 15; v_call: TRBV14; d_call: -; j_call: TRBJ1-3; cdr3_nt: TGTGCCAGCAGCCCCTTGGGGAGGGCTGGAAACACCATATATTTT; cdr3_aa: CASSPLGRAGNTIYF
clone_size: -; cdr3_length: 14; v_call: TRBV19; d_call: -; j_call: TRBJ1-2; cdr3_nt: TGTGCCAGTAGTATCGGGGGAATTCTGGGTGGCTACACCTTC; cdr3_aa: CASSIGGILGGYTF
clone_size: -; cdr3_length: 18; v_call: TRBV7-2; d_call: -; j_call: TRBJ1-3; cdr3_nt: TGTGCCAGCAGCTTAGCGACTAGTCCACCTCGATCTGGAAACACCATATATTTT; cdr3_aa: CASSLATSPPRSGNTIYF
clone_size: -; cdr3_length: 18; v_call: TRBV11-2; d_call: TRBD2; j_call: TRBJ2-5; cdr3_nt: TGTGCCAGCAGCTTCCCCAGAGGGGAGCGGGGGGCCCAAGAGACCCAGTACTTC; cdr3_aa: CASSFPRGERGAQETQYF
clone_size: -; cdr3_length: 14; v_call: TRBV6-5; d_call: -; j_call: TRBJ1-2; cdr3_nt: TGTGCCAGCAGTTGGCAGGGGCCCAACTATGGCTACACCTTC; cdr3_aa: CASSWQGPNYGYTF
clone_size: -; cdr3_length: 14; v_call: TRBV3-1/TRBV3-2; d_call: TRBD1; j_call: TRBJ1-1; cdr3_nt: TGTGCCAGCAGCCAAGGGTCAGGGGGCACTGAAGCTTTCTTT; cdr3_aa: CASSQGSGGTEAFF
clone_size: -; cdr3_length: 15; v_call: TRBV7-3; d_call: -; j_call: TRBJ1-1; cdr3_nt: TGTGCCAGCAGTTCCTCCCATGGCAGGGGACAAAAAGCTTTCTTT; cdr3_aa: CASSSSHGRGQKAFF
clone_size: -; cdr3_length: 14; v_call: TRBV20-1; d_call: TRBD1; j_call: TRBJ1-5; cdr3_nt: TGCAGTGCTAGTGGGGACAGGGGCAATCAGCCCCAGCATTTT; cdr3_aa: CSASGDRGNQPQHF
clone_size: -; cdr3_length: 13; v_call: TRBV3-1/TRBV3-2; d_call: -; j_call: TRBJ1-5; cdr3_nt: TGTGCCAGCAGCCAAGTTGGTAGTCAGCCCCAGCATTTT; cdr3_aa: CASSQVGSQPQHF
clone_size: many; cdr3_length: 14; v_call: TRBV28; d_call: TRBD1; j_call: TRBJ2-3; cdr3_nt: TGTGCCAGCAGTTACAGGGGCAGCACAGATACGCAGTATTTT; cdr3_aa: CASSYRGSTDTQYF
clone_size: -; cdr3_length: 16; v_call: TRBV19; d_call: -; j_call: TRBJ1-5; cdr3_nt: TGTGCCAGTAGTATAGCAGGGACAATTGGAAATCAGCCCCAGCATTTT; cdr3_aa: CASSIAGTIGNQPQHF
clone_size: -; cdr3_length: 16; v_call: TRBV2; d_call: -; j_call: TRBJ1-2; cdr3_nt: TGTGCCAGCAGCAAGGACATGTCCTTCCCTGGTGTCGGCTACACCTTC; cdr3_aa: CASSKDMSFPGVGYTF